This T cell receptor beta chain was observed in a study of blood T cell repertoires in COVID-19. Sequenced by immunoSEQ multiplex PCR; TCRdb stores in-frame clones only, minus some. The sample has a few hundred thousand clones; around 89% are singletons. Per the germline V gene, CDR1 is SSHAT and CDR2 is FNYEAQ (reference sequence). This CDR3 comprises 15 residues. Losses at the gene ends were 5 bases for V and 3 bases for J; bases not matched to a gene: 6. It was during active infection that Seattle patients were enrolled and then longitudinally followed. This receptor was obtained from a woman aged 45-65 years with COVID-19, enrolled during active disease. Sequencing was carried out using peripheral blood. The J gene is TRBJ2-5, the V gene TRBV7-7; TRBD1 agrees at 10 bases. CDR3 DNA sequence: TGTGCCAGCAGCCGAACCGGGACAGGGGAAGAGACCCAGTACTTC. Protein product: CASSRTGTGEETQYF.